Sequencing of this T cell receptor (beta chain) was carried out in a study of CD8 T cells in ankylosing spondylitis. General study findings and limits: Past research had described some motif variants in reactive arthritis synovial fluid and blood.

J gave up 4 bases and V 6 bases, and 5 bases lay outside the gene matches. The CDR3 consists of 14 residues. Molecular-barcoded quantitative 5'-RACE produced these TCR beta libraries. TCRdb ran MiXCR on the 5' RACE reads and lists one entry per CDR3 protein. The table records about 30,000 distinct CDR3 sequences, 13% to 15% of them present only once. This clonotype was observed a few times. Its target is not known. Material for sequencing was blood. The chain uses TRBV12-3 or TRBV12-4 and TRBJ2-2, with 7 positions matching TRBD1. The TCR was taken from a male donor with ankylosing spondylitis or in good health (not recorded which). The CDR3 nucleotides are TGTGCCAGCAGCTCCTCAGGGGGCACCGGGGAGCTGTTTTTT. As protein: CASSSSGGTGELFF.